The next 30 T cell receptor beta chains were all read from a single sample in a study of metastatic and nonmetastatic thyroid tumors. TCRdb reanalyzed the PCR reads with MiXCR. The sample gives fewer than 15,000 clones, approximately 33% of which show up once; roughly 14% is in the top ten. Thyroid surgery was preceded by no treatment in any patient. Sequencing input: tumor tissue. Receptors originate from a male donor with papillary thyroid cancer or a benign thyroid nodule (not recorded which). Some clones in this sample may be carry-over from other donors' samples.

This clone was observed a few times. A read error may explain this, as a much larger clone is one base away. This chain links TRBV20-1 with TRBJ2-1; tentatively, D is TRBD2 (6 bases). This CDR3 contains 14 residues. Germline CDR1 and CDR2: DFQATT and SNEGSKA (reference sequence). This CDR3 is CSAQTGVSHNEQFF. The CDR3 DNA follows: TGCAGTGCTCAGACGGGGGTCTCCCACAATGAGCAGTTCTTC.

Only a few counts were recorded for this clone. The rearrangement joins TRBV12-3 or TRBV12-4 to TRBJ2-1; weak D call: TRBD2 (5 bases). Trimming took 5 bases from V and 16 from J, leaving 18 bases between them. The CDR3 is made up of 12 amino acids. CDR3 nucleotides: TGTGCCAGCAGTCCATGGGAGCATGAGCGTTTCTTC. It yields the protein CASSPWEHERFF.

By its share, this clone is medium-sized. This chain uses TRBV12-3 or TRBV12-4 with TRBJ2-1, with 7 positions matching TRBD1. CDR3 length: 16 residues. V lost 6 bases to trimming and J lost 4 bases; unmatched junction nucleotides: 12. CDR3 loop: CASSVEGTASYNEQFF. In DNA, the CDR3 is TGTGCCAGCAGCGTAGAAGGGACAGCCAGTTACAATGAGCAGTTCTTC.

This clone was seen only a few times. V is TRBV7-3 and J is TRBJ2-2; the D is unclear. The CDR3 has 19 amino acids. V was clipped by 0 bases and J by 1 base, with 18 bases between them. The germline gives CDR1 SGHTA, CDR2 FQGTGA. The CDR3 protein is CASSLTPLGGIGNTGELFF. The DNA of the CDR3 is TGTGCCAGCAGCTTAACGCCTTTAGGTGGGATAGGGAACACCGGGGAGCTGTTTTTT.

This clone was found a few times. The chain employs TRBV28 and TRBJ1-2; no clear D. Trimming took 2 bases from V and 8 from J, leaving 12 bases between them. This CDR3 is 13 amino acids long. The germline V gene has CDR1 MDHEN and CDR2 SYDVKM. The CDR3 nucleotides are TGTGCCAGCAGTTTACTCTCGGGTCAAGGCTACACCTTC. It translates to CASSLLSGQGYTF.

This clone was recorded at least ten times. Since a much larger clone is just one base distant, this may be a read error. Other nucleotide sequences in the sample specify the same CDR3. V usage is TRBV15 and J usage is TRBJ2-3; no clear D. This CDR3 is 12 amino acids long. The germline V gene has CDR1 LNHNV and CDR2 YYDKDF (reference sequence). The V gene lost 3 bases and the J gene lost 2 bases, with 3 bases spanning the gap. The CDR3 DNA reads TGTGCCACCAGCAGGTACACAGATACGCAGTATTTT. Translating it yields CATSRYTDTQYF.

This clone has a count of ten or more. V gene TRBV7-3 combines with J gene TRBJ2-1; D might be TRBD1 or TRBD2, each matching 6 bases. Between the trimmed V and J ends, which lost 0 bases and 7 bases, there was a span of 13 bases. Germline CDR1 and CDR2: SGHTA and FQGTGA. There are 15 residues in the CDR3. The CDR3 spells CASSLTGGPENEQFF. The CDR3, as DNA: TGTGCCAGCAGCTTAACGGGGGGCCCCGAAAATGAGCAGTTCTTC.

This clone was detected a few times. This chain uses TRBV24-1 with TRBJ2-3; D perhaps matches TRBD2 (5 bases). Germline CDR1 reads KGHDR; CDR2 reads SFDVKD. This CDR3 has 14 residues. V dropped 3 bases and J dropped 9 bases, with 15 bases sitting between them. CDR3 DNA sequence: TGTGCCACCAGTGATGCCCAACTAGGAGACACGCAGTATTTT. The encoded protein is CATSDAQLGDTQYF.

As concerns this clone: Sequence at one end of the junction differs from germline and may be a read error. The CDR3 DNA sequence: TGTGCCAGCTCACAGAATGGACACACCATATATTTT. It codes for CASSQNGHTIYF. The chain has TRBV18 and TRBJ1-3; no clear D. The CDR3 is 12 residues long. The germline V gene has CDR1 KGHSH and CDR2 LQKENI.

This clone was recorded at least ten times. This sample includes further DNA sequences coding for the same CDR3. The CDR3 here is CASSLGGPGTGNTIYF. The CDR3 DNA reads TGCGCCAGCAGCTTGGGCGGTCCTGGGACAGGAAACACCATATATTTT. The chain employs TRBV5-1 and TRBJ1-3; maybe TRBD1 (6 bases). V was cut by 0 bases and J by 4 bases, with 14 bases left in between. Germline V gene data show CDR1 as SGHRS and CDR2 as YFSETQ. The CDR3 totals 16 residues.

By sample share, this clone is large (0.1 to 1%). The chain has TRBV7-9 and TRBJ2-1; TRBD2 aligns across 11 bases. Germline lookup yields CDR1 SEHNR and CDR2 FQNEAQ (reference sequence). With 3 bases clipped from V and 2 bases from J, the junction kept 3 bases outside the gene matches. The CDR3 extends over 16 amino acids. CDR3 in DNA: TGTGCCAGCAGCTTGACTAGCGGGGAAACCTACAATGAGCAGTTCTTC. This translates into CASSLTSGETYNEQFF.

This clone has ten or more counts. Germline is not matched at one junction end, which may reflect a read error. CDR3 nucleotides: TGTGCTAGCAGCGTCTGGACAGAGGCAAAACTGTTTTTT. It encodes CASSVWTEAKLFF. The chain combines TRBV7-7 with TRBJ1-4; TRBD1 might be the D (6 bases). The germline V gene has CDR1 SSHAT and CDR2 FNYEAQ (reference sequence). The CDR3 has 13 residues. Full variable domain (outside the CDR3, taken from reference TRBV7-7 and TRBJ1-4): GAGVSQSPRYKVTKRGQDVTLRCDPISSHATLYWYQQALGQGPEFLTYFNYEAQPDKSGLPSDRFSAERPEGSISTLTIQRTEQRDSAMYRCASSVWTEAKLFFGSGTQLSVL.

The V and J genes are TRBV7-3 and TRBJ1-1, with D uncertain. Trimming took 4 bases from V and 3 from J, leaving 9 bases between them. This CDR3 has 13 amino acids. Germline loops: CDR1 SGHTA, CDR2 FQGTGA. This CDR3 reads CASSSQIDTEAFF. In nucleotides, the CDR3 is TGTGCCAGCAGCTCACAAATTGACACTGAAGCTTTCTTT.

This chain connects TRBV19 to TRBJ1-6; no definite D call. Germline lookup yields CDR1 LNHDA and CDR2 SQIVND (reference sequence). Deletions cut 6 bases from V and 10 bases from J, with 16 bases between. The CDR3 contains 14 residues. The CDR3: CASRADLSGSPLHF. The CDR3 DNA follows: TGTGCCAGTAGGGCTGACTTGTCTGGATCACCCCTCCACTTT.

The chain has TRBV12-3 or TRBV12-4 and TRBJ2-7; 10 nucleotides match TRBD1. The CDR3 runs to 13 residues. With 9 bases clipped from V and 2 bases from J, the junction kept 4 bases outside the gene matches. This chain's CDR3 is CASTGTGAYEQYF. The CDR3 DNA reads TGTGCCAGTACTGGGACAGGGGCCTACGAGCAGTACTTC.

This clone was picked up many times. The chain carries TRBV9 and TRBJ1-3; D unclear. Trimming removed 0 bases at V and 1 base at J, with 2 bases between. Germline V CDR1 and CDR2: SGDLS, YYNGEE. This CDR3 is built from 13 residues. The CDR3 protein is CASSVGSGNTIYF. For the CDR3, the DNA is TGTGCCAGCAGCGTAGGGTCTGGAAACACCATATATTTT.

This clone was recorded a few times. This sequence joins TRBV6-2 or TRBV6-3 and TRBJ1-5, with D maybe TRBD1 (5 bases). Trimming removed 4 bases from V and 0 bases from J, with 10 bases in between. The CDR3 has 15 residues. Germline CDR1 and CDR2: MNHEY and SVGEGT. The CDR3 region is CASSWGTDSNQPQHF. CDR3 coding DNA: TGTGCCAGCAGTTGGGGGACGGATAGCAATCAGCCCCAGCATTTT.

This clone was picked up a small number of times. The chain recombines TRBV6-4 with TRBJ2-7, with D possibly matching TRBD2 (6 bases). This CDR3 spans 13 amino acids. Germline V CDR1 and CDR2: MRHNA, SNTAGT. Trimming took 7 bases from V and 5 from J, leaving 15 bases between them. CDR3 DNA: TGTGCCAGCATAGGAGGGAGTCTAGACGAGCAGTACTTC. This codes for CASIGGSLDEQYF.

At least ten counts were recorded for this clone. This may come from a read error, since a much larger clone is one base off. This sample includes further DNA sequences coding for the same CDR3. The chain recombines TRBV12-3 or TRBV12-4 with TRBJ1-1; D call uncertain. The CDR3 covers 12 residues. CDR3 loop: CASTSRDTEAFF. The CDR3, as DNA: TGTGCCAGCACCTCCCGAGACACTGAGGCTTTCTTT.

This clone was picked up a small number of times. CDR3 in DNA: TGCAGTCCAGCGGGGGGCCAGGAGACCCAGTACTTC. Translating it yields CSPAGGQETQYF. V usage is TRBV20-1 and J usage is TRBJ2-5, with 9 bases aligning to TRBD2. The V and J ends lost 8 bases and 5 bases, in that order; junction bases with no gene match: 6. Germline CDR1 is DFQATT and CDR2 is SNEGSKA (reference sequence). The CDR3 consists of 12 residues.

In its sample, this clone was seen many times. The chain uses TRBV11-2 and TRBJ2-3; possibly TRBD2 for D (5 bases). The CDR3 sequence is 15 residues long. Trimming pared 0 bases from V and 0 bases from J, leaving 7 bases between. Germline CDR1 reads SGHAT; CDR2 reads FQNNGV. CDR3 protein: CASSLERGSTDTQYF. The CDR3 DNA follows: TGTGCCAGCAGCTTAGAACGGGGAAGCACAGATACGCAGTATTTT.

The rearrangement joins TRBV7-2 to TRBJ1-5; D call uncertain. Trimming cost V 1 base and J 1 base, with 5 bases left between them. The CDR3 is 14 amino acids. Germline V CDR1 and CDR2: SGHTA, FQGNSA. The CDR3 reads CASSLGQSNQPQHF. CDR3 in DNA: TGTGCCAGCAGCTTAGGCCAGAGCAATCAGCCCCAGCATTTT.

This clone was counted once. The genes are TRBV7-2 and TRBJ1-3; TRBD1 matches 7 bases. There are 15 residues in the CDR3. The J segment lost 0 bases and the V segment lost 5 bases, leaving 4 bases of the junction unmatched. Germline V gene lookup returns CDR1 SGHTA and CDR2 FQGNSA. The CDR3 region has the DNA TGTGCCAGCAGCCAAGGGGGCCGCTCTGGAAACACCATATATTTT. Translated: CASSQGGRSGNTIYF.

This clone was detected many times. The V and J genes are TRBV10-3 and TRBJ2-3; 8 bases are a match to TRBD1. The CDR3 runs 15 residues. Losses at the gene ends were 3 bases for V and 2 bases for J; bases not matched to a gene: 4. CDR1 is ENHRY and CDR2 is SYGVKD in the germline V gene. The CDR3 DNA reads TGTGCCATCAGTGAAAGGACAGGGAACACAGATACGCAGTATTTT. This gives the protein CAISERTGNTDTQYF.

V is TRBV20-1 and J is TRBJ2-7; 9 bases are a match to TRBD1. V lost 4 bases, J lost 1 base, and 2 bases stayed unmatched. This CDR3 has 13 residues. Germline assignment: CDR1 DFQATT and CDR2 SNEGSKA (reference sequence). CDR3 in amino acids: CSANRGRSYEQYF. Written as DNA, the CDR3 is TGCAGTGCTAACAGGGGGCGATCCTACGAGCAGTACTTC.

Only a few counts were recorded for this clone. The chain carries TRBV2 and TRBJ1-2; 7 bases align to TRBD1. Germline-derived CDR1 and CDR2 are SNHLY and FYNNEI. After removal of 5 bases from V and 4 bases from J, the junction contained 7 bases not matched to a gene. The CDR3 sequence is 14 residues long. Here the CDR3 DNA reads TGTGCCAGCAGTCCTCAGGGGGTTACCTATGGCTACACCTTC. This sequence encodes CASSPQGVTYGYTF. Based on the CDR3 plus reference TRBV2 and TRBJ1-2, the full variable domain is EPEVTQTPSHQVTQMGQEVILRCVPISNHLYFYWYRQILGQKVEFLVSFYNNEISEKSEIFDDQFSVERPDGSNFTLKIRSTKLEDSAMYFCASSPQGVTYGYTFGSGTRLTVV.

V usage is TRBV20-1 and J usage is TRBJ1-6, with 9 positions matching TRBD1. Trimming at V came to 4 bases and at J to 10 bases, leaving 11 bases not matched to a gene. This CDR3 comprises 15 residues. CDR1 and CDR2 from the germline V gene are DFQATT and SNEGSKA (reference sequence). The CDR3 protein is CSANGGTGPGSPLHF. The CDR3 DNA is TGCAGTGCTAACGGGGGGACAGGGCCTGGGTCACCCCTCCACTTT.

This clone is judged medium-sized. This chain links TRBV7-9 with TRBJ2-5; D is perhaps TRBD2 (5 bases). V lost 4 bases and J 0 bases, leaving 18 bases between the germline ends. CDR3 length: 17 amino acids. Germline V gene data show CDR1 as SEHNR and CDR2 as FQNEAQ (reference sequence). The CDR3 region is CASSSLGMAGHQETQYF. The CDR3 nucleotides are TGTGCCAGCAGCTCTCTCGGAATGGCGGGCCACCAAGAGACCCAGTACTTC.

On this clone: A much larger clone differs from this one at a single base, so this may be a read error. The gene calls are TRBV6-1 and TRBJ2-3; no reliable D call. Germline V lookup: CDR1 MNHNS, CDR2 SASEGT. The CDR3 runs to 13 residues. Here the CDR3 reads CASSGWEPDTRYF. The CDR3 nucleotides are TGTGCCAGCAGTGGATGGGAACCAGATACGCGGTATTTT.

The rearrangement uses TRBV7-9 and TRBJ2-1; TRBD2 matches at 9 bases. Germline lookup yields CDR1 SEHNR and CDR2 FQNEAQ (reference sequence). The J segment lost 5 bases and the V segment lost 3 bases, leaving 2 bases of the junction unmatched. The CDR3 totals 14 residues. DNA of the CDR3: TGTGCCAGCAGCTTCTCTAGCGGGAACAATGAGCAGTTCTTC. It specifies CASSFSSGNNEQFF. The whole variable domain, filled in from reference TRBV7-9 and TRBJ2-1, reads DTGVSQNPRHKITKRGQNVTFRCDPISEHNRLYWYRQTLGQGPEFLTYFQNEAQLEKSRLLSDRFSAERPKGSFSTLEIQRTEQGDSAMYLCASSFSSGNNEQFFGPGTRLTVL.